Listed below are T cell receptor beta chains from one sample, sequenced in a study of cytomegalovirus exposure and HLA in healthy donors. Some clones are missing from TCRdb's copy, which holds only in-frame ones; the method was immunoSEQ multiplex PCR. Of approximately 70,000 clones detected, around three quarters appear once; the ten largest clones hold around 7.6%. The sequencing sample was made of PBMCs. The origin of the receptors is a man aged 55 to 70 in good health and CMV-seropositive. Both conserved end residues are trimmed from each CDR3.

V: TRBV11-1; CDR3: ASSFNSGNTIY
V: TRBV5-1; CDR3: ASSLASTSGGRDTQY
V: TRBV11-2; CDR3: ASRQGSNTYYGYT
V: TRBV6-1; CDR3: ASQWTGDDYGYT
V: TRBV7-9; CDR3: ASSSGGPNTEAF
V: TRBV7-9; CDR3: ASSPSLLETHNTEAF
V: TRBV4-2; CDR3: ASSQEGGQGFGYT
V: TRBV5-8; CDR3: ASSLDQGRETQY
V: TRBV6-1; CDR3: ASILAGSYEQY
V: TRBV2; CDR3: ASSVRQGFGEQF
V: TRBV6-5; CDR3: ASSMDSNEKLF
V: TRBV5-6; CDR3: ASSLGGPGYGYT
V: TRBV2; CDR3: ASSPGEEWQPQH
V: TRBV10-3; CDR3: ATGPRAGEDNEQF